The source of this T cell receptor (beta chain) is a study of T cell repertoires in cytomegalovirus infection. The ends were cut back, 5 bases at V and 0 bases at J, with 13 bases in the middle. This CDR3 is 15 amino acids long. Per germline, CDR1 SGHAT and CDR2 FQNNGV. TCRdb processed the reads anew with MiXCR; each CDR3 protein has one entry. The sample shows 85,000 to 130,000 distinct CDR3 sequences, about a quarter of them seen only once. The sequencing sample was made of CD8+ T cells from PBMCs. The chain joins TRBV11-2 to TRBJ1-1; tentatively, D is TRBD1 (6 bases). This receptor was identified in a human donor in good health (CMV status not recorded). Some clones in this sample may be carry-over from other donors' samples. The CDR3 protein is CASSQTTGLNTEAFF. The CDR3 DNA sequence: TGTGCCAGCAGCCAAACCACAGGGTTGAACACTGAAGCTTTCTTT.